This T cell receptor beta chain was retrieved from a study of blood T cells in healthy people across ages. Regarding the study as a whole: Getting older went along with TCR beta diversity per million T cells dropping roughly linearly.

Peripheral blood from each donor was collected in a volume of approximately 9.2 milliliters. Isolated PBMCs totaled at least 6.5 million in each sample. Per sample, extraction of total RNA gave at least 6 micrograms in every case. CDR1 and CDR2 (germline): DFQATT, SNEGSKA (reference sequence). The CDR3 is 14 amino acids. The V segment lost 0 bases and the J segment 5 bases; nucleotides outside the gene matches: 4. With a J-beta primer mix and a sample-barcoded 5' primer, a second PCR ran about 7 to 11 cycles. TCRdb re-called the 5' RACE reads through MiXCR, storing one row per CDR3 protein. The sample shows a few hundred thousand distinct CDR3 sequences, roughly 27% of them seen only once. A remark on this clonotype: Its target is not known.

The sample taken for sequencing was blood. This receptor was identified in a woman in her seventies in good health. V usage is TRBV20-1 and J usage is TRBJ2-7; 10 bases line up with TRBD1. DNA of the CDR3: TGCAGTGCTAGAGATAGCGGGACAGGGGACGAGCAGTACTTC. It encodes CSARDSGTGDEQYF.